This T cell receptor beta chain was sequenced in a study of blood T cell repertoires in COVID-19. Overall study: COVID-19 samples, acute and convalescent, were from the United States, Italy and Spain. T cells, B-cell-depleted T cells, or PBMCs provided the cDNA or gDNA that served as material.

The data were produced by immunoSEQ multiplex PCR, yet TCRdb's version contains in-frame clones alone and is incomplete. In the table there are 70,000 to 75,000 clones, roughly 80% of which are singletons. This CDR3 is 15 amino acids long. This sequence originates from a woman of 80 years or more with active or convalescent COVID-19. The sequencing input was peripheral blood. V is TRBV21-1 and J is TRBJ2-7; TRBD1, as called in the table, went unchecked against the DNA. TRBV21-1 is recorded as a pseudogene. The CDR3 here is CASSKGGQGDYEQYF. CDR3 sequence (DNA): TGTGCCAGCAGCAAAGGCGGACAGGGGGATTACGAGCAGTACTTC.